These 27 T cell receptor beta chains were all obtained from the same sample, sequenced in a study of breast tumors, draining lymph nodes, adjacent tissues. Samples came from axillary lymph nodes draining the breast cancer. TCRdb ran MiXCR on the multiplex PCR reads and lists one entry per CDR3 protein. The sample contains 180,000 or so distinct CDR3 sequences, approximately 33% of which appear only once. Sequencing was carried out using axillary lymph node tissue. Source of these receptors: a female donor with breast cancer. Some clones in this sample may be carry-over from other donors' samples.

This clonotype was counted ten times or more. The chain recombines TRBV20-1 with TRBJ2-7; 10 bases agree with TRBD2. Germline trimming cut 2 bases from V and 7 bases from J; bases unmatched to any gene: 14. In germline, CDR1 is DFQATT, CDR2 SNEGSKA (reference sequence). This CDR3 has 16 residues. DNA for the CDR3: TGCAGTGCTAGATTGCCCGCTAGCGGGAGTTCTGGAGAGCAGTACTTC. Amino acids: CSARLPASGSSGEQYF.

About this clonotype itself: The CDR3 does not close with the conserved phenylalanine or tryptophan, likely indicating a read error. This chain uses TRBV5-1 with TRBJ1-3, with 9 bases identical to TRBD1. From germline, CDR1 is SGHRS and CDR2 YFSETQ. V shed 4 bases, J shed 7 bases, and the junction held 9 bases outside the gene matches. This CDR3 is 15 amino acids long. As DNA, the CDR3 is TGCGCCAGCAGCGAGCGGACAGGGGACTGGAACACCATATATTCT. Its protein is CASSERTGDWNTIYS.

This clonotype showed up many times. CDR3 sequence (DNA): TGCGCCAGCAGTGCGCTGGCGCAGGGCGAGCAGTACTTC. Translated, it gives CASSALAQGEQYF. V and J are TRBV10-1 and TRBJ2-7; TRBD1 is a possible D gene (5 bases). Germline CDR1 and CDR2: WNHNN and SYGVQD (reference sequence). V lost 4 bases and J 6 bases, leaving 13 bases between the germline ends. This CDR3 is built from 13 residues.

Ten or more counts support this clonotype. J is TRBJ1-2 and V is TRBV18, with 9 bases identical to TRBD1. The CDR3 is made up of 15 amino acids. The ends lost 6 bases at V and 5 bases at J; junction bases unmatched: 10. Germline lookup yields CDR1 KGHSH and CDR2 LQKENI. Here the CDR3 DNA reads TGTGCCAGCTCCCGAGATCGGGACAGGGAATATGGCTACACCTTC. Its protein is CASSRDRDREYGYTF.

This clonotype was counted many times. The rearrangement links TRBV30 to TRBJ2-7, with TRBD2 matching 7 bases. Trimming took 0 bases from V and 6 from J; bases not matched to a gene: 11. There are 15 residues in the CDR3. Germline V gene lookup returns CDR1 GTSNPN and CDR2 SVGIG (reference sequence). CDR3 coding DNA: TGTGCCTGGAGTGTATGGGGGGGGGTCGACCGCGAGCAGTACTTC. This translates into CAWSVWGGVDREQYF. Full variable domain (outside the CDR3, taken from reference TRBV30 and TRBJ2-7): SQTIHQWPATLVQPVGSPLSLECTVEGTSNPNLYWYRQAAGRGLQLLFYSVGIGQISSEVPQNLSASRPQDRQFILSSKKLLLSDSGFYLCAWSVWGGVDREQYFGPGTRLTVT.

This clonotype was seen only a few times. The CDR3 DNA reads as TGTGCCAGCCGCCGACAGGGACAAGCTTTCTTT. Protein sequence: CASRRQGQAFF. The chain employs TRBV12-3 or TRBV12-4 and TRBJ1-1; 7 nucleotides align to TRBD1. V dropped 8 bases and J dropped 9; count of bases not matched to a gene: 6. The CDR3 sequence is 11 residues long.

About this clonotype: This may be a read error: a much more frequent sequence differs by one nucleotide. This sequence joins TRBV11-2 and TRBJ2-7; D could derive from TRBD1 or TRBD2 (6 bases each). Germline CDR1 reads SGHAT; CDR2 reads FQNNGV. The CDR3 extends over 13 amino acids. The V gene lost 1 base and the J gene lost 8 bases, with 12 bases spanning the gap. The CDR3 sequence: CASSLAGASKQYF. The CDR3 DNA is TGTGCCAGCAGCTTAGCGGGGGCCTCCAAGCAGTACTTC.

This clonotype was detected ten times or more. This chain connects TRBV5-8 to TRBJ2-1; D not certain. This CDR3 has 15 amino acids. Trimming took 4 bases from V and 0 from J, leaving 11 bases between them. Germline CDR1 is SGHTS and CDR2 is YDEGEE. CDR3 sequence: CASSGPGSSYNEQFF. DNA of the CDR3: TGTGCCAGCAGCGGCCCGGGTAGCTCCTACAATGAGCAGTTCTTC.

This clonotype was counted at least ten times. The CDR3 protein is CSASRLEGVKTQYF. The CDR3, as DNA: TGCAGTGCTAGTAGGTTAGAAGGGGTAAAGACCCAGTACTTC. The chain carries TRBV20-1 and TRBJ2-5; a possible D gene is TRBD1 (5 bases). Trimming cost V 3 bases and J 6 bases, with 17 bases left between them. The germline CDR1 and CDR2 sequences are DFQATT and SNEGSKA (reference sequence). The CDR3 is 14 residues long.

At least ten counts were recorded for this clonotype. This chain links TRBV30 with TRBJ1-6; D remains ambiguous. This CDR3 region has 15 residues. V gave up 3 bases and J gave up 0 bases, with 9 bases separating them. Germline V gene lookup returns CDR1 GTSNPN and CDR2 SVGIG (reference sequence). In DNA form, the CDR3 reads TGTGCCTGGAGGTCAAGGAGCTCCTATAATTCACCCCTCCACTTT. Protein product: CAWRSRSSYNSPLHF.

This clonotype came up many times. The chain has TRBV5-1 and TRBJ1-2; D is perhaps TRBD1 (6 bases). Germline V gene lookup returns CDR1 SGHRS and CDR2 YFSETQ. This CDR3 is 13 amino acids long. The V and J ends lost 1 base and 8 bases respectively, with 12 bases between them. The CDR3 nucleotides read TGCGCCAGCAGCTTGAACAGGGAAGGCGGCTACACCTTC. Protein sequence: CASSLNREGGYTF.

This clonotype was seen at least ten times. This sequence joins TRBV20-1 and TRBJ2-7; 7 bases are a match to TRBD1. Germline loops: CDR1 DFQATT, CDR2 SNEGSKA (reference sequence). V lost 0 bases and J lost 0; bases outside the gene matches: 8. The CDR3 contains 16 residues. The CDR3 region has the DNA TGCAGTGCTAGAGATACCGGCGGACAGGCCTCCTACGAGCAGTACTTC. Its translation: CSARDTGGQASYEQYF.

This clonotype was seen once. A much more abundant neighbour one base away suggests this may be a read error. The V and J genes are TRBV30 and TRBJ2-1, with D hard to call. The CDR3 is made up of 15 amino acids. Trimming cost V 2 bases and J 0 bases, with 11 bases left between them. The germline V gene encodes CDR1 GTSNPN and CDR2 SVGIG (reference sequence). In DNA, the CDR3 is TGTGCCTGGAGTTCTTGTGAAAGCTCCTACAATGAGCAGTTCTTC. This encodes CAWSSCESSYNEQFF. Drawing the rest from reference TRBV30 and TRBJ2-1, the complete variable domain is SQTIHQWPATLVQPVGSPLSLECTVEGTSNPNLYWYRQAAGRGLQLLFYSVGIGQISSEVPQNLSASRPQDRQFILSSKKLLLSDSGFYLCAWSSCESSYNEQFFGPGTRLTVL.

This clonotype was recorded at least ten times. The CDR3 spells CASSFGLGNGYTF. The CDR3 nucleotides read TGTGCCAGCAGTTTTGGCCTTGGGAATGGCTACACCTTC. This sequence joins TRBV28 and TRBJ1-2, with D uncertain. V was clipped by 3 bases and J by 6 bases, with 11 bases between them. This CDR3 contains 13 residues. CDR1 is MDHEN, CDR2 SYDVKM, per germline.

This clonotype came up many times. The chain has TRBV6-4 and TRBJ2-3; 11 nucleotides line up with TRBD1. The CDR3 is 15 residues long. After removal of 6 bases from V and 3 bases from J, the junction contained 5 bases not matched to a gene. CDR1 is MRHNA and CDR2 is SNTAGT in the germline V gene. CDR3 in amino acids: CASSRTGGGTDTQYF. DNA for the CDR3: TGTGCCAGCAGCCGGACAGGGGGCGGGACAGATACGCAGTATTTT.

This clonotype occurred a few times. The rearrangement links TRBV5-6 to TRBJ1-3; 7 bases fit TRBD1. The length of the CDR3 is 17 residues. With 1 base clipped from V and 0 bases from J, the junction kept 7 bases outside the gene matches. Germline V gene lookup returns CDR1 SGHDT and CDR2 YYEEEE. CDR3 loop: CASSLMTGSFSGNTIYF. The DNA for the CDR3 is TGTGCCAGCAGCTTGATGACAGGGTCTTTCTCTGGAAACACCATATATTTT.

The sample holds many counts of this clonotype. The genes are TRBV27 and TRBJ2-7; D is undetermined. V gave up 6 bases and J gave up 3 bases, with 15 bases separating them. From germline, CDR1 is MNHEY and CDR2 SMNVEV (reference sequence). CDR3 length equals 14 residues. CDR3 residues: CASRASGSFYEQYF. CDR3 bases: TGTGCCAGCAGGGCCTCGGGCAGCTTCTACGAGCAGTACTTC.

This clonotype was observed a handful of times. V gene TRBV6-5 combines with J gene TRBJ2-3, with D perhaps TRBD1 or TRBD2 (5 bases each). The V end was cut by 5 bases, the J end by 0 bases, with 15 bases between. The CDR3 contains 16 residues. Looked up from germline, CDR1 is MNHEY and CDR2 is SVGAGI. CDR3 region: CASSPLRGSSTDTQYF. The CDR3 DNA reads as TGTGCCAGCAGTCCCCTACGGGGCTCTAGCACAGATACGCAGTATTTT.

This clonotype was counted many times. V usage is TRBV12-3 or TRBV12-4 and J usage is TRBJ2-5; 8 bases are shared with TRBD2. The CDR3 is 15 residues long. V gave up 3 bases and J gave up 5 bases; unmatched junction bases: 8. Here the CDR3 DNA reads TGTGCCAGCAGTTTTATGGGACTAGGGCTGGAGACCCAGTACTTC. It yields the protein CASSFMGLGLETQYF.

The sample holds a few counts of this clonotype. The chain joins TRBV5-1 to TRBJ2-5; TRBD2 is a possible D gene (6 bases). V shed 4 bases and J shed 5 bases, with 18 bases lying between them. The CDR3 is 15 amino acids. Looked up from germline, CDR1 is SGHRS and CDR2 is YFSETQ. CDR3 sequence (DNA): TGCGCCAGCAGCCCCCGGGGGTGGGTCCACGAGACCCAGTACTTC. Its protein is CASSPRGWVHETQYF.

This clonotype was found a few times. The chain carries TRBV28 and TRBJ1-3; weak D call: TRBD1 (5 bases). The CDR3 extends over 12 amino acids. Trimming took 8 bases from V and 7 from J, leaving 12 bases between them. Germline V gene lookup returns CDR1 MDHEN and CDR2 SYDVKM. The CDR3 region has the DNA TGTGCCAGCTGGGGGGGGGGGAACACCATATATTTT. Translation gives CASWGGGNTIYF.

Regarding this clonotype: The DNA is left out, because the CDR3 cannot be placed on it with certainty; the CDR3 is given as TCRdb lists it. CDR3 amino acids: CASSIDEGPYGYTFGSGTRYF. The gene calls are TRBV19 and TRBJ2-5; the listed D gene, TRBD2, was not tested against the DNA. The CDR3 length is 21 residues, termini included. Germline V gives CDR1 LNHDA, CDR2 SQIVND (reference sequence).

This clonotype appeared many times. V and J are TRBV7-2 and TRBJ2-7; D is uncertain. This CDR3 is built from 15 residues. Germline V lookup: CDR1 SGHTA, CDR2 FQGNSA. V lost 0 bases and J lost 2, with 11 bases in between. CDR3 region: CASSLARRRPYEQYF. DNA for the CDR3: TGTGCCAGCAGCTTAGCGAGGAGAAGACCCTACGAGCAGTACTTC. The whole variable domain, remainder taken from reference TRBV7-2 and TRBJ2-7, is GAGVSQSPSNKVTEKGKDVELRCDPISGHTALYWYRQSLGQGLEFLIYFQGNSAPDKSGLPSDRFSAERTGGSVSTLTIQRTQQEDSAVYLCASSLARRRPYEQYFGPGTRLTVT.

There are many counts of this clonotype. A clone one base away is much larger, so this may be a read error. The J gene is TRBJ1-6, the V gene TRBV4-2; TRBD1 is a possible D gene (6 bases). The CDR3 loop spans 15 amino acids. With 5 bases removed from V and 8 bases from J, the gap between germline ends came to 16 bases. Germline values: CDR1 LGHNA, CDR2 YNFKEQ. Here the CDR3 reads CASSVTGSGDSPLHF. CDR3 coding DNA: TGTGCCAGCAGCGTAACAGGGTCGGGGGATTCACCCCTCCACTTT.

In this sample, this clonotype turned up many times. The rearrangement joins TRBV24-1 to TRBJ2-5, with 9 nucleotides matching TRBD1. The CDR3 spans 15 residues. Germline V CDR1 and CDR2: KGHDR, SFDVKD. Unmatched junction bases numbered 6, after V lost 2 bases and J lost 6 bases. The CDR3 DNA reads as TGTGCCACCAGTGATTCCGGGACAGGGATAAAGACCCAGTACTTC. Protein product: CATSDSGTGIKTQYF.

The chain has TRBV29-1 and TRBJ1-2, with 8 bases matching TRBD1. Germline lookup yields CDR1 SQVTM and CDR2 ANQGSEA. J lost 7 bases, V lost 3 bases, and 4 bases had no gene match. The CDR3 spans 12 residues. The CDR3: CSVETGEIGYTF. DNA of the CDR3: TGCAGCGTTGAGACAGGGGAGATTGGCTACACCTTC.

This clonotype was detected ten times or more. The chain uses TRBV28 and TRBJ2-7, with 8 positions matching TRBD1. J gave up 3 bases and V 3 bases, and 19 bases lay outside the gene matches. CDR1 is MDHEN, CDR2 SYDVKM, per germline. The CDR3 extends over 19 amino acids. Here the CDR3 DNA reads TGTGCCAGCAGTTTCTCGGTGTGGGCAGGGGGCAAGTGGAACTACGAGCAGTACTTC. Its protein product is CASSFSVWAGGKWNYEQYF. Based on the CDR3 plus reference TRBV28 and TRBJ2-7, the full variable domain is DVKVTQSSRYLVKRTGEKVFLECVQDMDHENMFWYRQDPGLGLRLIYFSYDVKMKEKGDIPEGYSVSREKKERFSLILESASTNQTSMYLCASSFSVWAGGKWNYEQYFGPGTRLTVT.